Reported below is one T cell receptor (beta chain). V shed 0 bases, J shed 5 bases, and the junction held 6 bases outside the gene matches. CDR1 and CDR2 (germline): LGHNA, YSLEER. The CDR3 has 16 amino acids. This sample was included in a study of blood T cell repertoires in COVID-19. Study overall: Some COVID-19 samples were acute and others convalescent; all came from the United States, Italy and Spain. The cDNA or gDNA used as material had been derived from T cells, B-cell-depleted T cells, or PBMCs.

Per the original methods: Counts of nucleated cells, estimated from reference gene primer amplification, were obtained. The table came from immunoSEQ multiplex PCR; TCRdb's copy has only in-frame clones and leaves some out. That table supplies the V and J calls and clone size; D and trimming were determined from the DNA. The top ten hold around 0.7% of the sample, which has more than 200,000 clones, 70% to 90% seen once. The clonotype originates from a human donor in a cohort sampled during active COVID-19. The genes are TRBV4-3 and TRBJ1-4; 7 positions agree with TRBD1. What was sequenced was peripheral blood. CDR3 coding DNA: TGCGCCAGCAGCCAAGATTGGGACAGCCGAAATGAAAAACTGTTTTTT. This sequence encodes CASSQDWDSRNEKLFF.